The 8 T cell receptor beta chains presented below share a single source sample, sequenced in a study of cytomegalovirus exposure and HLA in healthy donors. Primers for the PCR totalled 60 Vbeta and 13 Jbeta. TCRdb's copy holds only in-frame clones and misses some; the assay was immunoSEQ multiplex PCR. The sample lists fewer than 200,000 clones, about 75% occurring once. The sample taken for sequencing was PBMCs. These TCRs come from a middle-aged man in good health and CMV-seropositive.

The rearrangement joins TRBV12-5 to TRBJ2-2; 7 bases map to TRBD1. CDR3 size: 15 residues. Germline V lookup: CDR1 LGHNT, CDR2 FRNRAP. The V gene end was trimmed by 1 base and the J gene end by 6 bases; junction bases not matched to a gene: 5. Here the CDR3 reads CASGLAQGVAGELFF. The CDR3 nucleotides are TGTGCTAGTGGTTTGGCCCAGGGGGTAGCCGGGGAGCTGTTTTTT.

A single count supports this clone. V gene TRBV9 combines with J gene TRBJ2-3, with 7 bases lining up with TRBD2. With V trimmed by 0 bases and J by 3 bases, 7 bases remained unmatched. Germline loops: CDR1 SGDLS, CDR2 YYNGEE. The CDR3 runs 16 residues. In DNA form, the CDR3 reads TGTGCCAGCAGCGTAGTCGGCGGGAGTTGGACAGATACGCAGTATTTT. Translation gives CASSVVGGSWTDTQYF.

The chain carries TRBV6-5 and TRBJ2-7, with D tentatively TRBD1 (5 bases). Trimming took 0 bases from V and 0 from J, leaving 9 bases between them. The germline V gene encodes CDR1 MNHEY and CDR2 SVGAGI. This CDR3 has 15 amino acids. Here the CDR3 reads CASSYSAGLSYEQYF. The CDR3 DNA sequence: TGTGCCAGCAGTTACTCGGCAGGGCTCTCCTACGAGCAGTACTTC.

The genes are TRBV21-1 and TRBJ2-5; the DNA was not used to check the table's D call, TRBD2. TRBV21-1 is a listed pseudogene. The CDR3 length is 18 residues. This CDR3 is CASSKTGLAGVLRETQYF. As DNA, the CDR3 is TGTGCCAGCAGCAAAACGGGACTAGCGGGAGTCTTGCGAGAGACCCAGTACTTC.

This chain joins TRBV29-1 and TRBJ1-4, with 7 bases matching TRBD1. Germline V gene sequence: CDR1 SQVTM, CDR2 ANQGSEA. The CDR3 extends over 12 amino acids. V was pared by 7 bases and J by 6 bases, with 5 bases of the junction left unmatched. The CDR3: CSAVTGDEKLFF. In DNA, the CDR3 is TGCAGCGCCGTCACAGGGGATGAAAAACTGTTTTTT. Full variable domain (outside the CDR3, taken from reference TRBV29-1 and TRBJ1-4): SAVISQKPSRDICQRGTSLTIQCQVDSQVTMMFWYRQQPGQSLTLIATANQGSEATYESGFVIDKFPISRPNLTFSTLTVSNMSPEDSSIYLCSAVTGDEKLFFGSGTQLSVL.

The V and J genes are TRBV7-3 and TRBJ1-2; the D gene is possibly TRBD1 (6 bases). The ends were cut back, 2 bases at V and 2 bases at J, with 18 bases in the middle. In germline, CDR1 is SGHTA, CDR2 FQGTGA. This CDR3 has 17 amino acids. CDR3 sequence reads: CASSLQGPHFGNYGYTF. The CDR3 nucleotides read TGTGCCAGCAGCTTACAGGGGCCCCACTTCGGGAACTATGGCTACACCTTC.

V gene TRBV10-2 combines with J gene TRBJ1-1; D might be TRBD1 (6 bases). The V end was cut by 0 bases, the J end by 7 bases, with 18 bases between. Germline V gene data show CDR1 as WSHSY and CDR2 as SAAADI. There are 16 residues in the CDR3. CDR3 nucleotides: TGCGCCAGCAGTGAGTCCGGGGTGGGGGCGCATATTGAAGCTTTCTTT. Translated, it gives CASSESGVGAHIEAFF.

This clone turned up a few times. The V call is TRBV2, the J call TRBJ2-1, with D possibly matching TRBD2 (6 bases). The CDR3 totals 15 residues. V was clipped by 6 bases and J by 6 bases, with 18 bases between them. Germline V CDR1 and CDR2: SNHLY, FYNNEI. CDR3: CASSPPGSLVNEQFF. The CDR3 DNA reads TGTGCCAGCAGCCCCCCCGGGAGTTTGGTCAATGAGCAGTTCTTC.